This T cell receptor (beta chain) was captured by sequencing in a study of siplizumab effects on memory and regulatory T cells. Study observations and caveats: In unstimulated cells, naive T cells appeared more diverse than memory T cells and seemed major alloresponse contributors.

Of note for this clone: Antigen specificity is unknown.

Trimming left V 0 bases short and J 4 bases short, with 13 bases between. Per germline, CDR1 SGHRS and CDR2 YFSETQ. The CDR3 has 16 amino acids. It was roughly 99,000 TCR templates that were assayed per sample. Repertoires were generated with immunoSEQ multiplex PCR, while TCRdb's copy carries only in-frame clones and drops some. The sample holds some 100,000 clones, roughly nine tenths seen once. The receptor's source is a human donor in good health. The rearrangement uses TRBV5-1 and TRBJ2-2, with D possibly matching TRBD1 (5 bases). Specimen: Tregs sorted from blood. The CDR3 DNA reads TGCGCCAGCAGCTTGGCTAGGGGAATGAGCACCGGGGAGCTGTTTTTT. It encodes CASSLARGMSTGELFF.